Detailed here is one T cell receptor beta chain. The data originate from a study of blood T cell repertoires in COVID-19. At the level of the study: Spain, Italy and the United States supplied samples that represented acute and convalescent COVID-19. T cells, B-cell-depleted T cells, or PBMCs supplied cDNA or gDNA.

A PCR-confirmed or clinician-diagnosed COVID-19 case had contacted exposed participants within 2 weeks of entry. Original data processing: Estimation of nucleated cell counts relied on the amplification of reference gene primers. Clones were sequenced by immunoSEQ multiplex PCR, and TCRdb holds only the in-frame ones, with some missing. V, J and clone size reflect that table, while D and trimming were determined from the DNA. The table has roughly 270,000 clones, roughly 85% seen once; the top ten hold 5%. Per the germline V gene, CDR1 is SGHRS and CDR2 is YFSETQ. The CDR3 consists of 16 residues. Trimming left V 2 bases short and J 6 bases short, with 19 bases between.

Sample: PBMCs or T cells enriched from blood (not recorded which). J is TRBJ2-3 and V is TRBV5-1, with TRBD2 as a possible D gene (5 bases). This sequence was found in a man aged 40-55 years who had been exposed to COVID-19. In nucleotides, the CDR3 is TGCGCCAGCAGCTTAAATGGGCGGGCCTCCGTGGATACGCAGTATTTT. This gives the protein CASSLNGRASVDTQYF.